A single T cell receptor (beta chain) is shown here with its context. A junction boundary mismatches the germline segment, possibly from a read error. Using a constant-region primer together with ProtoScript II reverse transcriptase, TCR beta cDNA was made from 500 ng of total RNA. Modified slightly, ARM-PCR produced TCR beta libraries over three nested multiplex PCR rounds. PCR rounds one and two used TRBV1-TRBV30 forward primers with a C-beta reverse primer for 9 to 10 cycles each. In TCRdb, the multiplex PCR reads were re-called with MiXCR into one record per CDR3 protein. The sample consists of over 100,000 distinct CDR3 sequences, around 70% of them appearing once. This entry comes from a study of tumor-infiltrating lymphocytes in primary liver carcinoma. The wider study: Sample counts of productive TCRbeta reads spanned roughly 3.5 to 7.13 million; these counts were similar across tissue types.

The CDR3 totals 14 residues. Both RNA and DNA were isolated together from about 20-30 mg of bulk tissue that had not been sorted. This TCR was recovered from a woman aged 60-70 years with primary liver carcinoma and hepatitis B virus infection. The sample consisted of tumor-adjacent normal liver tissue. The J gene is TRBJ1-1, the V gene TRBV12-3 or TRBV12-4, with D tentatively TRBD1 (5 bases). CDR3: CVSPSGRENTGAFF. In DNA, the CDR3 is TGTGTCAGCCCTTCAGGGCGGGAGAACACTGGAGCTTTCTTT.